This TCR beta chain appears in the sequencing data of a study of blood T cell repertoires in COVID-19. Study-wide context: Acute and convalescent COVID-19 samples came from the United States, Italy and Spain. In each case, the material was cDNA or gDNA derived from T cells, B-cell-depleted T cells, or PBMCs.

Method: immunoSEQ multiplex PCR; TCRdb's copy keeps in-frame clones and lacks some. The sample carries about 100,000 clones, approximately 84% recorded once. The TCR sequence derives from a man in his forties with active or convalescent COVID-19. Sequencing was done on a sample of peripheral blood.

CDR3 coding DNA: TGTGCCTGGAGTGTACGGAGGGAAGCTTTCTTT. Translation gives CAWSVRREAFF. V is TRBV30 and J is TRBJ1-1; D unclear. Per the germline V gene, CDR1 is GTSNPN and CDR2 is SVGIG (reference sequence). Trimming removed 0 bases from V and 8 bases from J, with 7 bases in between. The CDR3 is 11 residues long.